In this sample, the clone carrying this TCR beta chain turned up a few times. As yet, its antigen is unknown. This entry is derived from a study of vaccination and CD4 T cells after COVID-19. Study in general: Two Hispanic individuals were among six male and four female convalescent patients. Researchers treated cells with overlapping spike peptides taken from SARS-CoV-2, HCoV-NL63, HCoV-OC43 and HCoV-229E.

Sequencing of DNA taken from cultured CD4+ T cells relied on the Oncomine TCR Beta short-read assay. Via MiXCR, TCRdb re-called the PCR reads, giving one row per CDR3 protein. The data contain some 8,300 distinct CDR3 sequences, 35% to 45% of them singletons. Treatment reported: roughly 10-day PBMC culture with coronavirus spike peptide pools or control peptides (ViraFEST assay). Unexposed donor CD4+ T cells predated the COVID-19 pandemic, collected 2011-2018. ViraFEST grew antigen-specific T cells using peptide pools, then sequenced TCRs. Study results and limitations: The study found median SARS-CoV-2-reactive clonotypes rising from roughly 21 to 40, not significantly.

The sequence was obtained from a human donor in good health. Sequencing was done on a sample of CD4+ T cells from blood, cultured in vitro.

The CDR3 coding sequence is TGTGCCAGCAGTATACAGGCCCTAAAAAACTATGGCTACACCTTC. Translating gives CASSIQALKNYGYTF. V is TRBV7-9 and J is TRBJ1-2; D perhaps matches TRBD1 (5 bases). V gave up 6 bases and J gave up 2 bases, with 16 bases separating them. The CDR3 consists of 15 residues. Per germline, CDR1 SEHNR and CDR2 FQNEAQ (reference sequence).